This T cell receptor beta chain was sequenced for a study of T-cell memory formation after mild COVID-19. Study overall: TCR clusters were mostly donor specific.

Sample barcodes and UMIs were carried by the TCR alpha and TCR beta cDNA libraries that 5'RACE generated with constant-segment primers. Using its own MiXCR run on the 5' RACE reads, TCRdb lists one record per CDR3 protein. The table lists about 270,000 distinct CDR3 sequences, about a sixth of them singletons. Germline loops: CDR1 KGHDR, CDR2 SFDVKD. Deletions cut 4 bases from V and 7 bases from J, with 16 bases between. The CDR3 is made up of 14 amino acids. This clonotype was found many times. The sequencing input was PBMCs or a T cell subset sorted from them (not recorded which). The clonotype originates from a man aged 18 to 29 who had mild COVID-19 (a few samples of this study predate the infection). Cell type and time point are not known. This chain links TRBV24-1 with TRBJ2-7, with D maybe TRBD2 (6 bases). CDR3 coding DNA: TGTGCCACCAGTGACTCCGGGACTCCGGGGGAGCAGTACTTC. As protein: CATSDSGTPGEQYF.